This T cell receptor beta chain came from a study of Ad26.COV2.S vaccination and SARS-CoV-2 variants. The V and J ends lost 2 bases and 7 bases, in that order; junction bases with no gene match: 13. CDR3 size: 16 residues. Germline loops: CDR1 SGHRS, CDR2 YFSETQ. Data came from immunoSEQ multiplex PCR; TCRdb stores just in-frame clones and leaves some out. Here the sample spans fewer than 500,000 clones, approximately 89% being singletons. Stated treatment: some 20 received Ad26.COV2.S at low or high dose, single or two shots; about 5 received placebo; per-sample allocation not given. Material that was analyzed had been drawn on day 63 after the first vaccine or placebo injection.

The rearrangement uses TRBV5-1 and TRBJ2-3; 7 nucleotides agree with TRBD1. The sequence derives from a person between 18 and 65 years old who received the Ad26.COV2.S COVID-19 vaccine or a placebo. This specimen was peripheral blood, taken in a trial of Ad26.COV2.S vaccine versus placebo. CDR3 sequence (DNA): TGCGCCAGCAGCTTCAGGACAGGAACAATGGTGAATACGCAGTATTTT. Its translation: CASSFRTGTMVNTQYF. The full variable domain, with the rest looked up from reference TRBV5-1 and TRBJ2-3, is KAGVTQTPRYLIKTRGQQVTLSCSPISGHRSVSWYQQTPGQGLQFLFEYFSETQRNKGNFPGRFSGRQFSNSRSEMNVSTLELGDSALYLCASSFRTGTMVNTQYFGPGTRLTVL.